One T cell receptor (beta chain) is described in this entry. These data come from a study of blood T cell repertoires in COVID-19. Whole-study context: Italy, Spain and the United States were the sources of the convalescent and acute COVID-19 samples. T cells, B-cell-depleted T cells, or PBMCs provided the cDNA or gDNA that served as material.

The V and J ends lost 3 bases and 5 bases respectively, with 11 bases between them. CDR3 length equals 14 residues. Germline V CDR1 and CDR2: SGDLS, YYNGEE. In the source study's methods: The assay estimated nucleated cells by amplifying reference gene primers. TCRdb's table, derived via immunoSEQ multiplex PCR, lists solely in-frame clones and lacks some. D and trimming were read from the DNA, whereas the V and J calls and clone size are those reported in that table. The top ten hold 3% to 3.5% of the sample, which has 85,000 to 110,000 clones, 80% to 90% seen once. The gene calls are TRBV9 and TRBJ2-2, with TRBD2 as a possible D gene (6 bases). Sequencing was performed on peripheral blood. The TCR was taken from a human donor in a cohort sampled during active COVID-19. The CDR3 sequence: CASSAILATGELFF. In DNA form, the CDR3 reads TGTGCCAGCAGCGCCATACTAGCAACCGGGGAGCTGTTTTTT.